The entry that follows covers one T cell receptor (beta chain) sequence. As yet, its antigen is unknown. The sample belongs to a study of cytomegalovirus exposure and HLA in healthy donors. The wider study: The 120 validation repertoires matched the roughly 700 first-cohort repertoires in platform, a later analysis reported. Study-wide results and caveats: Rarity held for most TCR sequences, but there were some public TCRs that occurred in many donors. The classifier reportedly diagnosed cytomegalovirus status with high sensitivity and specificity. Researchers reported that a few CMV-associated chains were confirmed in vitro as CMV antigen-specific.

The protocol was immunoSEQ multiplex PCR, while the TCRdb copy is restricted to in-frame clones and leaves out a portion. The sample yields around 86,000 clones, roughly 92% seen once. This TCR derives from a woman younger than 45 in good health and CMV-seropositive. Sequencing was done on a sample of PBMCs.

The CDR3 DNA reads as TGTGCCGCAGGGGATGGCTACACCTTC. This gives the protein CAAGDGYTF. The V gene is TRBV6-1, the J gene TRBJ1-2, with D tentatively TRBD1 (6 bases). The CDR3 is 9 residues long. Germline CDR1 MNHNS, CDR2 SASEGT. Between the trimmed V and J ends, which lost 11 bases and 6 bases, there was a span of 7 bases.